This TCR beta chain derives from a study of shared clonotypes between healthy human individuals. The CDR3 is made up of 13 amino acids. The germline gives CDR1 SGHRS, CDR2 YFSETQ. V lost 1 base and J 6 bases, leaving 10 bases between the germline ends. The data were produced by immunoSEQ multiplex PCR, yet TCRdb's version contains in-frame clones alone and is incomplete. The sample shows some 360,000 clones, 73% of them seen only once. What was sequenced was memory CD4+ T cells sorted from blood. Subset indicated: CD45RA-negative fraction. This sequence originates from a man aged 25 to 40 in good health. The V call is TRBV5-1, the J call TRBJ1-2; D is possibly TRBD1 (6 bases). CDR3 coding DNA: TGCGCCAGCAGCTTGTTTGGGGGCAATGGCTACACCTTC. Its translation is CASSLFGGNGYTF.